A selection of T cell receptor beta chains follows, all from one sample in a study of type 1 regulatory T cells. These TCRs are of unknown antigen specificity. TCRdb re-called the reads through MiXCR, storing one row per CDR3 protein. The sample records roughly 68,000 distinct CDR3 sequences, 63% being singletons. Sequenced: cultured T cells, either the whole culture or a sorted T cell fraction (not recorded which). These receptors were obtained from a human donor in good health. CDR3s include the opening cysteine and the closing phenylalanine or tryptophan. The D gene is left open where the match is weak. Some rows mark clone size as missing; the rest say once, few, many or name a class of expanded clone.

>TRBJ2-7|NA|TRBV20-1|once
TGCAGTGCTAGAGACCCTGCGCGGAGAGAGCAGTACTTC
CSARDPARREQYF
>TRBJ2-1|NA|TRBV5-4|few
TGTGCCAGCAGCTCTGAGGTGTACGGCTACAATGAGCAGTTCTTC
CASSSEVYGYNEQFF
>TRBJ1-5|NA|TRBV20-1|NA
TGCAGTGCTGGAGGACAGACGTTTAGCAATCAGCCCCAGCATTTT
CSAGGQTFSNQPQHF
>TRBJ2-4|TRBD1|TRBV29-1|NA
TGCACCCTCGGGACAGGGGGAGCCAAAAACATTCAGTACTTC
CTLGTGGAKNIQYF
>TRBJ2-3|NA|TRBV11-2|NA
TGTGCCCCTTTCACCTTCTGCACAGATACGCAGTATTTT
CAPFTFCTDTQYF
>TRBJ2-2|TRBD2|TRBV20-1|NA
TGCAGTGCTATCCCCGCTAGCGGGTTCCACACCGGGGAGCTGTTTTTT
CSAIPASGFHTGELFF
>TRBJ2-7|NA|TRBV2|once
TGTGCCAGCAGTGCTGGACCGCCTTCCTACGAGCAGTACTTC
CASSAGPPSYEQYF
>TRBJ1-5|NA|TRBV12-3/TRBV12-4|NA
TGTGCCAGCAGATCCACTGGAAGCCATCAGCCCCAGCATTTT
CASRSTGSHQPQHF
>TRBJ2-3|NA|TRBV20-1|NA
TGCAGTGCTGAGGACATCACAGATACGCAGTATTTT
CSAEDITDTQYF
>TRBJ2-1|TRBD2|TRBV6-2/TRBV6-3|NA
TGTGCCAGCGTAGCGGGAGCGGTCTACAATGAGCAGTTCTTC
CASVAGAVYNEQFF
>TRBJ1-6|NA|TRBV20-1|NA
TGCAGTGCTAGAGTCGAGACCAATAATTCACCCCTCCACTTT
CSARVETNNSPLHF
>TRBJ2-7|TRBD1|TRBV11-1|NA
TGTGCCAGCAGTCGGTCCTGGACAGGGGTCTTTTACGAGCAGTACTTC
CASSRSWTGVFYEQYF
>TRBJ2-7|NA|TRBV5-1|NA
TGCGCCAGCAGCCGTATCTTGGCGGGCGAGCAGTACTTC
CASSRILAGEQYF
>TRBJ2-7|NA|TRBV7-9|NA
TGTGCCAGCAGCTCTCTAGCACTTTCCTACGAGCAGTACTTC
CASSSLALSYEQYF
>TRBJ2-1|TRBD2|TRBV18|NA
TGTGCCAGCTCACTTAGCGGGAAGTCCTACAATGAGCAGTTCTTC
CASSLSGKSYNEQFF
>TRBJ1-1|NA|TRBV20-1|NA
TGCAGTGCTAGGGGCAACCGGGGGCCGGAAGCTTTCTTT
CSARGNRGPEAFF
>TRBJ2-7|TRBD2|TRBV7-2|NA
TGTGCCAGCAGCTTAGGTTCACTAGCGAGCTACGAGCAGTACTTC
CASSLGSLASYEQYF
>TRBJ2-1|NA|TRBV20-1|NA
TGCAGTGCTAGGTTCGGGTTTAGCTCCTACAATGAGCAGTTCTTC
CSARFGFSSYNEQFF
>TRBJ2-7|NA|TRBV20-1|few
TGCAGTGCTTTTCCAGGCAGTTCCTACGAGCAGTACTTC
CSAFPGSSYEQYF
>TRBJ1-2|NA|TRBV7-2|NA
TGTGCCAGCAGCCCAGACAGGAACTATGGCTACACCTTC
CASSPDRNYGYTF
>TRBJ2-3|NA|TRBV18|NA
TGTGCCAGCTCACCACTCGGGCGGGCGCAGGTTACACATACGCAGTATTTT
CASSPLGRAQVTHTQYF
>TRBJ1-2|TRBD1|TRBV3-1|NA
TGTGCCAGCAGCCAGGACATCGGGACAGATGGCTACACCTTC
CASSQDIGTDGYTF
>TRBJ2-7|TRBD2|TRBV28|NA
TGTGCCAGCAGTCCCGGGACTAGTCATGTCTTC
CASSPGTSHVF
>TRBJ2-1|NA|TRBV12-3/TRBV12-4|NA
TGTGCCAGCCTACTAGGCGGCTCAGGTAATGAGCAGTTCTTC
CASLLGGSGNEQFF
>TRBJ2-7|TRBD1|TRBV5-1|NA
TGCGCCAGCAGCTTCGGGACAGGGAGCCACGAGCAGTACTTC
CASSFGTGSHEQYF
>TRBJ1-6|NA|TRBV28|NA
TGTGCCAGCAGTTTGCCCCCGGGGGGGTATAATTCACCCCTCCACTTT
CASSLPPGGYNSPLHF
>TRBJ2-7|NA|TRBV29-1|NA
TGCAGCGTTGAAGAAGGGATTGTTAGCGAGCAGTACTTC
CSVEEGIVSEQYF
>TRBJ2-2|NA|TRBV5-1|NA
TGCGCCAGCAAAAGAAATTTGAACACCGGGGAGCTGTTTTTT
CASKRNLNTGELFF